This T cell receptor (beta chain) was recovered during a study of shared clonotypes between healthy human individuals. Overall study: A donor's plate count was three for CD4 naive and three for CD4 memory; CD8 naive had two and CD8 memory one. Regarding the study as a whole: In this cohort, only blood was sampled, and tissue repertoires likely differ. Larger richness was generally estimated for naive than memory subsets.

Naive CD8 cells were CD45RO-negative, positively selected for CCR7, excluding terminally differentiated effector memory CD45RA+ cells. Germline CDR1 MNHEY, CDR2 SMNVEV (reference sequence). There are 14 residues in the CDR3. V shed 8 bases and J shed 5 bases, with 19 bases lying between them. The table came from immunoSEQ multiplex PCR; TCRdb's copy has only in-frame clones and leaves some out. The sample lists 550,000 to 650,000 clones, roughly 95% occurring once. This clone was seen only once. Its antigen is still unknown. Material: naive CD8+ T cells sorted from blood. The chain is built from TRBV27 and TRBJ2-7, with D possibly TRBD2 on 5 matching bases. This clonotype was sampled from a woman between 25 and 40 years old in good health. The CDR3: CASGSGSRVHEQYF. For the CDR3, the DNA is TGTGCCAGCGGATCGGGGTCAAGGGTCCACGAGCAGTACTTC.